Each of the 21 T cell receptor beta chains below was sequenced from the same sample in a study of blood T cell repertoires in COVID-19. Some clones are missing from TCRdb's copy, which holds only in-frame ones; the method was immunoSEQ multiplex PCR. The sample holds approximately 250,000 clones, about 87% seen once. The sample was PBMCs or T cells enriched from blood (not recorded which). The source is a woman aged 40 to 50 who had been exposed to COVID-19.

The chain links TRBV6-5 to TRBJ2-2; D is perhaps TRBD1 (5 bases). This CDR3 spans 15 amino acids. CDR1 is MNHEY and CDR2 is SVGAGI in the germline V gene. Trimming left V 2 bases short and J 4 bases short, with 11 bases between. The CDR3: CASSYMGPSTGELFF. Here the CDR3 DNA reads TGTGCCAGCAGTTACATGGGGCCGTCCACCGGGGAGCTGTTTTTT.

Points on this clone: Sequence at one end of the junction differs from germline and may be a read error. V is TRBV5-1 and J is TRBJ2-5; D unclear. The CDR3 covers 12 residues. Germline CDR1 and CDR2: SGHRS and YFSETQ. The CDR3 nucleotides are TGTGCCAGCAGCTTCGAGCAAGAGACCCAGTACTTC. It specifies CASSFEQETQYF.

The chain is built from TRBV4-1 and TRBJ1-2; tentatively, D is TRBD1 (5 bases). The CDR3 spans 14 residues. Germline loops: CDR1 MGHRA, CDR2 YSYEKL. The V end lost 4 bases, the J end lost 8 bases, and 17 bases lay between the germline ends. In DNA, the CDR3 is TGCGCCAGCAGCCCCCCCACTCGACAGCCCGGCTACACCTTC. Encoded protein: CASSPPTRQPGYTF.

The chain recombines TRBV28 with TRBJ2-2; tentatively, D is TRBD2 (6 bases). V gave up 4 bases and J gave up 2 bases, with 11 bases separating them. Germline V gene lookup returns CDR1 MDHEN and CDR2 SYDVKM. The CDR3 extends over 15 amino acids. CDR3 bases: TGTGCCAGCAGTTCGAATAGCGGAAACACCGGGGAGCTGTTTTTT. It is translated as CASSSNSGNTGELFF.

This sequence joins TRBV6-2 or TRBV6-3 and TRBJ2-2, with 11 bases aligning to TRBD2. Trimming cost V 0 bases and J 7 bases; bases outside gene matches: 7. The CDR3 consists of 17 residues. CDR1 and CDR2 (germline): MNHEY, SVGEGT. CDR3 DNA sequence: TGTGCCAGCAGTTACTCGAATCCTAGCGGGAGGATCGGGGAGCTGTTTTTT. This encodes CASSYSNPSGRIGELFF.

The chain uses TRBV18 and TRBJ2-3, with TRBD1 identical over 10 bases. CDR3 length: 15 residues. Trimming took 1 base from V and 4 from J; bases not matched to a gene: 2. The V gene's germline CDR1 is KGHSH and CDR2 LQKENI. In DNA, the CDR3 is TGTGCCAGCTCACCACGGACAGGGGGTTCAGATACGCAGTATTTT. It is translated as CASSPRTGGSDTQYF.

V usage is TRBV19 and J usage is TRBJ1-2, with D perhaps matching TRBD1 (5 bases). V was trimmed by 2 bases and J by 8 bases, leaving 15 bases between them. CDR3 size: 14 residues. Germline loops: CDR1 LNHDA, CDR2 SQIVND (reference sequence). The chain's CDR3 is CASSITGGGPGYTF. CDR3 DNA sequence: TGTGCCAGTAGTATAACAGGCGGAGGGCCAGGCTACACCTTC.

V and J are TRBV5-6 and TRBJ1-2, with D possibly TRBD1 on 5 matching bases. The germline gives CDR1 SGHDT, CDR2 YYEEEE. This CDR3 comprises 14 residues. V was trimmed by 6 bases and J by 6 bases, leaving 18 bases between them. The DNA for the CDR3 is TGTGCCAGCACCGAGGAGGGACGCTCGAATGGCTACACCTTC. This translates into CASTEEGRSNGYTF.

V gene TRBV29-1 combines with J gene TRBJ2-3; D may be TRBD2 (6 bases). In germline, CDR1 is SQVTM, CDR2 ANQGSEA. V was cut by 7 bases and J by 5 bases, with 13 bases left in between. The CDR3 consists of 12 residues. The CDR3 DNA reads as TGCAGCGCAACGGAGGGCCGAGATACGCAGTATTTT. This codes for CSATEGRDTQYF.

V usage is TRBV7-9 and J usage is TRBJ2-5; TRBD2 matches at 10 bases. V shed 5 bases, J shed 6 bases, and the junction held 12 bases outside the gene matches. Germline values: CDR1 SEHNR, CDR2 FQNEAQ (reference sequence). The CDR3 extends over 16 amino acids. CDR3 sequence reads: CASSRLAGVIGKTQYF. CDR3 nucleotides: TGTGCCAGCAGCCGGCTAGCGGGAGTAATCGGAAAGACCCAGTACTTC.

The chain is built from TRBV7-8 and TRBJ1-2; D remains ambiguous. From germline, CDR1 is SGHVS and CDR2 FQNEAQ. With 5 bases removed from V and 8 bases from J, the gap between germline ends came to 15 bases. This CDR3 region has 13 residues. DNA of the CDR3: TGTGCCAGCAGCGCACCTAGCGGGGTAGGCTACACCTTC. Translating gives CASSAPSGVGYTF.

The chain joins TRBV6-6 to TRBJ1-3; maybe TRBD1 (5 bases). V lost 0 bases to trimming and J lost 5 bases, with 14 bases between them. CDR3 length equals 16 residues. Germline V CDR1 and CDR2: MNHNY, SVGAGI (reference sequence). CDR3 DNA: TGTGCCAGCAGTTACTCGGTGTCAGGGTCGAGAAACACCATATATTTT. Its translation is CASSYSVSGSRNTIYF.

This chain joins TRBV6-5 and TRBJ1-1; 7 bases map to TRBD1. CDR1 and CDR2 from the germline V gene are MNHEY and SVGAGI. The CDR3 length is 15 residues. The J segment lost 4 bases and the V segment lost 2 bases, leaving 7 bases of the junction unmatched. CDR3 amino acids: CASSYRGLLGTEAFF. The CDR3 bases are TGTGCCAGCAGTTACAGGGGGCTCTTGGGCACTGAAGCTTTCTTT.

The chain carries TRBV2 and TRBJ1-6; D not resolved. V was pared by 1 base and J by 10 bases, with 14 bases between. The CDR3 is 15 residues long. Germline CDR1 and CDR2: SNHLY and FYNNEI. CDR3 in DNA: TGTGCCAGCAGTGAAGACATCCCCGGAGGCTCACCCCTCCACTTT. Its protein is CASSEDIPGGSPLHF.

This chain uses TRBV6-5 with TRBJ1-1; 7 positions match TRBD1. V lost 10 bases, J lost 4 bases, and 9 bases stayed unmatched. This CDR3 spans 13 amino acids. CDR1 is MNHEY and CDR2 is SVGAGI in the germline V gene. This chain's CDR3 is CATAGTVFTEAFF. The CDR3, as DNA: TGTGCCACCGCCGGGACAGTTTTCACTGAAGCTTTCTTT.

This rearrangement joins TRBV21-1 to TRBJ2-7; the table's D call of TRBD2 was not tested on the DNA. TRBV21-1 is given as a pseudogene. There are 17 residues in the CDR3. CDR3 sequence reads: CASSKVGLAGVSYEQYF. The CDR3 nucleotides read TGTGCCAGCAGCAAAGTGGGCTTAGCGGGGGTCTCCTACGAGCAGTACTTC.

The chain is built from TRBV19 and TRBJ1-5; D is undetermined. CDR3 length: 16 residues. Germline V CDR1 and CDR2: LNHDA, SQIVND (reference sequence). The V gene lost 5 bases and the J gene lost 1 base, with 15 bases spanning the gap. The CDR3 DNA sequence: TGTGCCAGTAGTGGAGGGTTATTGGCGAGCAATCAGCCCCAGCATTTT. This sequence encodes CASSGGLLASNQPQHF. Complete variable domain (other parts from reference TRBV19 and TRBJ1-5): DGGITQSPKYLFRKEGQNVTLSCEQNLNHDAMYWYRQDPGQGLRLIYYSQIVNDFQKGDIAEGYSVSREKKESFPLTVTSAQKNPTAFYLCASSGGLLASNQPQHFGDGTRLSIL.

Regarding this clone: This specimen includes other DNA sequences encoding the same CDR3. The genes are TRBV28 and TRBJ2-2, with 9 positions matching TRBD2. Germline CDR1 is MDHEN and CDR2 is SYDVKM. J gave up 4 bases and V 2 bases, and 2 bases lay outside the gene matches. The CDR3 is 15 residues long. The CDR3 region is CASSLAGGPTGELFF. In DNA form, the CDR3 reads TGTGCCAGCAGTTTAGCGGGAGGGCCCACCGGGGAGCTGTTTTTT. The whole variable domain, filled in from reference TRBV28 and TRBJ2-2, reads DVKVTQSSRYLVKRTGEKVFLECVQDMDHENMFWYRQDPGLGLRLIYFSYDVKMKEKGDIPEGYSVSREKKERFSLILESASTNQTSMYLCASSLAGGPTGELFFGEGSRLTVL.

J is TRBJ1-5 and V is TRBV15; no reliable D call. V was shortened by 8 bases and J by 7 bases, with 12 bases between the two germline ends. From germline, CDR1 is LNHNV and CDR2 YYDKDF (reference sequence). The CDR3 contains 12 residues. The CDR3 DNA is TGTGCCACCCGCGGTTTAGACCAGCCCCAGCATTTT. Its protein product is CATRGLDQPQHF. The whole variable domain, remainder taken from reference TRBV15 and TRBJ1-5, is DAMVIQNPRYQVTQFGKPVTLSCSQTLNHNVMYWYQQKSSQAPKLLFHYYDKDFNNEADTPDNFQSRRPNTSFCFLDIRSPGLGDTAMYLCATRGLDQPQHFGDGTRLSIL.

A single count supports this clone. This sequence joins TRBV27 and TRBJ1-6; 12 bases agree with TRBD1. The CDR3 is 17 residues long. V lost 3 bases, J lost 5 bases, and 5 bases stayed unmatched. Germline V CDR1 and CDR2: MNHEY, SMNVEV (reference sequence). This CDR3 reads CASSFLGQGANNSPLHF. The CDR3 DNA sequence: TGTGCCAGCAGTTTTTTGGGACAGGGGGCGAATAATTCACCCCTCCACTTT.

This chain joins TRBV9 and TRBJ2-1, with 10 bases aligning to TRBD2. The trim removed 4 bases at V and 3 bases at J, leaving 4 bases unmatched. CDR1 SGDLS and CDR2 YYNGEE come from the germline V gene. The CDR3 covers 15 residues. The CDR3: CASSPGLAHYNEQFF. CDR3 in DNA: TGTGCCAGCAGCCCGGGACTAGCGCACTACAATGAGCAGTTCTTC.